This TCR beta chain was found in a study of blood T cell repertoires in COVID-19. V was pared by 4 bases and J by 4 bases, with 11 bases between. CDR3 length equals 13 residues. The germline V gene encodes CDR1 SGHDN and CDR2 FVKESK. In the original processing: Amplification with reference gene primers provided the estimates of nucleated cell counts. Generated by immunoSEQ multiplex PCR, the TCRdb table keeps only in-frame clones and is missing some. That table gives V, J and clone size, and the DNA gave D and trimming. The sample shows 200,000 to 250,000 clones, 75% to 85% of them seen only once. The sequence was obtained from a woman between 45 and 65 years old with acute or convalescent COVID-19. The V call is TRBV14, the J call TRBJ2-7; D uncertain. The sequenced sample was peripheral blood. CDR3 residues: CASSRAATYEQYF. CDR3 nucleotides: TGTGCCAGCAGCCGGGCCGCAACATACGAGCAGTACTTC.